This TCR beta chain was retrieved from a study of coeliac disease. Study-level results: Few TRB amino acid sequences were shared between samples; most were unique. Lower clonality than controls marked TRB and TRG repertoires from active celiac intraepithelial and lamina propria samples.

This CDR3 region has 15 residues. Germline CDR1 and CDR2: LGHNA and YSLEER. V dropped 1 base and J dropped 4; count of bases not matched to a gene: 5. On this clone itself: Antigen specificity is unknown.

Produced via immunoSEQ multiplex PCR; TCRdb's table is partial and in-frame only. Among 2,500 to 3,500 clones listed, 45% to 70% were seen once. This sequence joins TRBV4-3 and TRBJ2-5, with 8 bases aligning to TRBD1. The specimen sequenced was intraepithelial lymphocytes from the gut. The origin of this receptor is a man aged 45 to 65 with active celiac disease. The CDR3 reads CASSQAQGAGETQYF. The CDR3 DNA reads as TGCGCCAGCAGCCAAGCGCAGGGGGCAGGAGAGACCCAGTACTTC.